This TCR beta chain appears in the sequencing data of a study of cytomegalovirus exposure and HLA in healthy donors. With 60 Vbeta and 13 Jbeta primers, the PCR was carried out. Sequenced by immunoSEQ multiplex PCR; TCRdb stores in-frame clones only, minus some. The top ten hold 6.6% of the sample, which has about 130,000 clones, approximately 69% seen once. This CDR3 spans 15 amino acids. Trimming removed 5 bases from V and 6 bases from J, with 19 bases in between. Germline-derived CDR1 and CDR2 are MDHEN and SYDVKM. The sequence was obtained from a man in his forties in good health and CMV-seropositive. Sample: PBMCs. The chain links TRBV28 to TRBJ1-2; D is uncertain. CDR3 DNA sequence: TGTGCCAGCAGTCCGCCTACGGGTTTCGCGAATGGCTACACCTTC. It specifies CASSPPTGFANGYTF.